A selection of T cell receptor beta chains follows, all from one sample in a study of cytomegalovirus exposure and HLA in healthy donors. Data came from immunoSEQ multiplex PCR; TCRdb stores just in-frame clones and leaves some out. Of 120,000 or so clones listed, approximately 82% are singletons. Sequenced sample: PBMCs. The source of these receptors is a man aged 25-45 years in good health and CMV-seropositive. Both conserved end residues are part of each CDR3. D genes are given only for firm matches. Size is stated for part of the rows, as once, few or many counts, or as a class when the clone is expanded.

>.|TRBJ2-7|TRBV11-3|once
TGTGCCAGCAGCCTCGCCTCTACCGAGCAGTACTTC
CASSLASTEQYF
>.|TRBJ1-4|TRBV7-8|.
TGTGCCAGCAGCAATGCGGGGGGCCGTACCCTAGGGACTAATGAAAAACTGTTTTTT
CASSNAGGRTLGTNEKLFF
>.|TRBJ2-1|TRBV4-3|.
TGCGCCAGCAGCCAAGATCGGTCCTCCTACAATGAGCAGTTCTTC
CASSQDRSSYNEQFF
>TRBD1|TRBJ1-1|TRBV28|once
TGTGCCAGCAGTTTACCAGACAGGGACGAAGCTTTCTTT
CASSLPDRDEAFF
>.|TRBJ1-2|TRBV27|.
TGTGCCAGCACGCCGGCCGGGAACCCCGCCTACACCTTC
CASTPAGNPAYTF
>.|TRBJ1-1|TRBV13|.
TGTGCCAGCAGGGGGACGGGAGGCACTGAAGCTTTCTTT
CASRGTGGTEAFF
>TRBD1|TRBJ1-2|TRBV29-1|.
TGCAGCGTGGCGTCCCGGGACAGGGGGCTAGGCTATGGCTACACCTTC
CSVASRDRGLGYGYTF
>.|TRBJ1-3|TRBV4-1|.
TGCGCCAGCAGACTTACGCATTCCTCTGGAAACACCATATATTTT
CASRLTHSSGNTIYF
>TRBD2|TRBJ2-5|TRBV18|few
TGTGCCAGCTCACCCCCAGGCAGCGGGGGAATCCTGCTCCAAGAGACCCAGTACTTC
CASSPPGSGGILLQETQYF
>TRBD2|TRBJ2-7|TRBV7-2|few
TGTGCCAGCAGCCAACGGCGGGAGGGTCAGTCCTCCTACGAGCAGTACTTC
CASSQRREGQSSYEQYF
>TRBD2|TRBJ2-1|TRBV11-2|.
TGTGCCAGCAGCTTAGGTGTCCTAGCGGGGGATGAGCAGTTCTTC
CASSLGVLAGDEQFF